This T cell receptor beta chain was obtained from a study of PD-1 blockade in classical Hodgkin lymphoma. TCRdb keeps only in-frame clones here, not all; method: immunoSEQ multiplex PCR. This table has 50,000 to 75,000 clones, 88% appearing once. Note on this clone: Antigen specificity is unknown.

All trial patients relapsed after autologous stem cell transplantation. Study observations and caveats: CD4+ TCR diversity, unlike CD8+, climbed significantly by C4D1.

CDR3 length: 16 residues. Trimming took 7 bases from V and 4 from J, leaving 22 bases between them. CDR1 is MNHEY, CDR2 SMNVEV, per germline (reference sequence). The sequence was obtained from a human donor with classical Hodgkin lymphoma. The sequences come from peripheral blood mononuclear cells (PBMCs), collected before the second cycle of nivolumab. This chain connects TRBV27 to TRBJ1-2; TRBD1 might be the D (6 bases). In DNA form, the CDR3 reads TGTGCCAGCAAAGGGGAAGGGCCTTCACAGGGCTATGGCTACACCTTC. This codes for CASKGEGPSQGYGYTF.